This record covers a single T cell receptor beta chain. The V gene's germline CDR1 is SGHDT and CDR2 YYEEEE. CDR3 length equals 19 residues. J gave up 5 bases and V 4 bases, and 16 bases lay outside the gene matches. The data are from a study of human T cells and chemical hapten exposure. Time point indicated: patch test 1, 2 weeks after DPC sensitization. Indicated treatment: therapeutic diphenylcyclopropenone sensitization with weekly scalp DPC. Total RNA was isolated from whole blood that had not been fractionated. MiXCR, applied by TCRdb to the RACE reads, yields one record per CDR3 protein. The repertoire holds under 60,000 distinct CDR3 sequences, roughly 9.6% seen once, with 1.5% to 2% in the top ten.

The receptor comes from a woman between 35 and 50 years old with alopecia areata. Some clones in this sample may be carry-over from other donors' samples. Here the sequenced sample was whole blood, taken in connection with sensitization to the hapten diphenylcyclopropenone (DPC). V gene TRBV5-6 combines with J gene TRBJ2-5; 14 bases agree with TRBD2. The CDR3 reads CASSPPRATSGGAGETQYF. The CDR3 coding sequence is TGTGCCAGCAGCCCCCCCCGAGCGACTAGCGGGGGGGCGGGGGAGACCCAGTACTTC.